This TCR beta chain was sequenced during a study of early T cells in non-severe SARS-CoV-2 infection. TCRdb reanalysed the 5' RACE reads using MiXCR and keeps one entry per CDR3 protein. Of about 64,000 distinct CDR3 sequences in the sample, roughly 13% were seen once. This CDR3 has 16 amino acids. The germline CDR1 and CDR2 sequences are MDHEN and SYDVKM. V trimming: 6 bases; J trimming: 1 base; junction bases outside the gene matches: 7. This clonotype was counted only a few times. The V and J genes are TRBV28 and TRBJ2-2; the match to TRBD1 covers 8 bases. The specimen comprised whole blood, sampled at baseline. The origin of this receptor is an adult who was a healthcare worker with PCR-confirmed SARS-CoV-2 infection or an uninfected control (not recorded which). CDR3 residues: CASSPPGTGNTGELFF. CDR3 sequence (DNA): TGTGCCAGCAGCCCTCCCGGGACAGGGAACACCGGGGAGCTGTTTTTT.